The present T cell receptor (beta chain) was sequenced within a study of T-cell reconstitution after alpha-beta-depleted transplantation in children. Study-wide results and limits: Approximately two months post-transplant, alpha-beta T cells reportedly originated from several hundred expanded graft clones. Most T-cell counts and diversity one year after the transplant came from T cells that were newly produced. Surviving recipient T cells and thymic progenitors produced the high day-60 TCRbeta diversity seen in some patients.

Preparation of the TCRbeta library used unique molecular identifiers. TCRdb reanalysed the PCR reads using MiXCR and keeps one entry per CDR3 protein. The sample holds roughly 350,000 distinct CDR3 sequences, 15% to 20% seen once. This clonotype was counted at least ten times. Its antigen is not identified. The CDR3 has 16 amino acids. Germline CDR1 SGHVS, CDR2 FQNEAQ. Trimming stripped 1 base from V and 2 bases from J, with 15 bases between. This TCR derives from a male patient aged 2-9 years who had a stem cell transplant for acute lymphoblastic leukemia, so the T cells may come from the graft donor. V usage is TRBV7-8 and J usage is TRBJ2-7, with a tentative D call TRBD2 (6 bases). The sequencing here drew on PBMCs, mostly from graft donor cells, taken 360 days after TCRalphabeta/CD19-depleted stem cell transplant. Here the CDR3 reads CASSLVFGDSTYEQYF. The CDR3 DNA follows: TGTGCCAGCAGCTTAGTATTCGGGGACTCTACCTACGAGCAGTACTTC.